Listed below are T cell receptor beta chains from one sample, sequenced in a study of T cell changes during pregnancy in multiple sclerosis. The protocol was immunoSEQ multiplex PCR, while the TCRdb copy is restricted to in-frame clones and leaves out a portion. The table shows 40,000 or so clones, with more than 85% occurring only once. The sample was CD8+ T cells from peripheral blood mononuclear cells, taken after pregnancy. These receptor sequences come from a female donor with multiple sclerosis, enrolled in a pregnancy study. Each CDR3 is given with its conserved first and last residue. Each record gives: J gene, clone size, V gene, D gene, CDR3 DNA, CDR3 protein. The D gene is left open where the match is weak. Part of the rows lack a size; the others show once, few, many or a class for expanded clones.

TRBJ1-2 . TRBV5-4 TRBD1 TGTGCCAGCAGCTTCCGGGACAGTCCCCCCTATGGCTACACCTTC CASSFRDSPPYGYTF
TRBJ1-5 . TRBV9 TRBD1 TGTGCCAGCGGTTACGGGGACAGGCATCAGCCCCAGCATTTT CASGYGDRHQPQHF
TRBJ1-6 . TRBV27 . TGTGCCAGCAGTTTATCCGGGCGGGGGACGGCCGATCTCCACTTT CASSLSGRGTADLHF
TRBJ2-2 . TRBV6-6 . TGTGCCAGCAGTTACTCGGGCAGGGGTCCCGGGGAGCTGTTTTTT CASSYSGRGPGELFF
TRBJ2-1 few TRBV7-9 TRBD2 TGTGCCAGCAGGCTGATAGCGGGAGCGCGCAATGAGCAGTTCTTC CASRLIAGARNEQFF
TRBJ2-7 . TRBV7-7 TRBD1 TGTGCCAGCAGCACACAGGGGGCTAAAAAGGAGCAGTACTTC CASSTQGAKKEQYF
TRBJ2-7 . TRBV7-2 TRBD2 TGTGCCAGCAGCCGACTAGCGGGGGGGCAAGAGCAGTACTTC CASSRLAGGQEQYF
TRBJ2-7 . TRBV7-8 . TGTGCCAGCAGCTTAGGTCGTCAGGGCTTTGACGAGCAGTACTTC CASSLGRQGFDEQYF
TRBJ2-1 . TRBV7-2 TRBD2 TGTGCCAGCACCCCCGGGACTAGCAATTACAATGAGCAGTTCTTC CASTPGTSNYNEQFF
TRBJ2-1 . TRBV13 . TGTGCCAGCAGGAAGCCTAACAGGGGCCGGGGGGAGCAGTTCTTC CASRKPNRGRGEQFF
TRBJ2-7 . TRBV2 . TGTGCCAGCGAACGGCCAGGTTACTCCTACGAGCAGTACTTC CASERPGYSYEQYF
TRBJ1-2 . TRBV7-9 . TGTGCCAGCAGCTTAGGCGGGGGTATAGATAACTATGGCTACACCTTC CASSLGGGIDNYGYTF
TRBJ2-3 . TRBV6-4 . TGTGCCAGCAGTGAGCAGGGGAGCCCAGATACGCAGTATTTT CASSEQGSPDTQYF
TRBJ2-7 . TRBV5-5 . TGTGCCAGCAGCCCATACTGGACAGTCTCCTACGAGCAGTACTTC CASSPYWTVSYEQYF
TRBJ2-6 . TRBV29-1 TRBD1 TGCAGCGTTGAAGAGTTGCTAGGACAGGGCAATTCCGGGGCCAACGTCCTGACTTTC CSVEELLGQGNSGANVLTF
TRBJ1-1 few TRBV27 TRBD1 TGTGCCAGCAGTCCAGGGGGCCGCACTGAAGCTTTCTTT CASSPGGRTEAFF
TRBJ2-4 . TRBV7-9 TRBD2 TGTGCCAGCAGCTTAGCCCCTAGCGGGGGGACTTCGGGCAAAAACATTCAGTACTTC CASSLAPSGGTSGKNIQYF
TRBJ2-7 . TRBV5-6 . TGTGCCAGCAGCTTGCTACCAGGTTTCGACGGTTCCTACGAGCAGTACTTC CASSLLPGFDGSYEQYF